This T cell receptor (beta chain) was sequenced in a study of early T cells in non-severe SARS-CoV-2 infection. The wider study: With bulk RNA from unsorted whole blood as input, sequencing yielded unpaired chains.

Study-wide findings and caveats: Comparison of clonotypes with VDJdb favored anti-spike CD8 responses while missing private and CD4 specificities.

Attachment of unique molecular identifiers was made to individual cDNA molecules. In TCRdb, the 5' RACE reads were re-called with MiXCR into one record per CDR3 protein. In the table there are more than 95,000 distinct CDR3 sequences, under 15% of which are singletons. Deletions cut 2 bases from V and 3 bases from J, with 7 bases between. This CDR3 contains 14 residues. Germline V gene data show CDR1 as MNHNY and CDR2 as SVGAGI (reference sequence). With regard to this clonotype: No antigen is known for it.

The rearrangement uses TRBV6-6 and TRBJ2-2; D is uncertain. Input material: whole blood. This receptor was identified in an adult who was a healthcare worker with PCR-confirmed SARS-CoV-2 infection or an uninfected control (not recorded which). The CDR3, as DNA: TGTGCCAGCAGTTACGATAGACACACCGGGGAGCTGTTTTTT. It yields the protein CASSYDRHTGELFF.